This passage covers 2 T cell receptor beta chains from one sample sequenced in a study of T cells in Graves' hyperthyroidism and ophthalmopathy. TCR beta CDR3 regions were amplified from RNA transcripts. First-round RT-PCR of the TCR CDR3 relied on the HTBI primer set. TCRdb re-called the multiplex PCR reads with MiXCR, one entry per CDR3 protein. The profile shows a few hundred thousand distinct CDR3 sequences, approximately 14% of them singletons. Sequenced material: blood. The receptors come from a woman aged 30 to 39 with Graves' hyperthyroidism.

The genes are TRBV12-3 or TRBV12-4 and TRBJ1-1; the D is unclear. The CDR3 runs to 13 residues. The V end lost 3 bases, the J end lost 3 bases, and 8 bases lay between the germline ends. The CDR3 coding sequence is TGTGCCAGCAGTTTTGAGATCGACACTGAAGCTTTCTTT. Translating gives CASSFEIDTEAFF.

This clonotype appeared many times. The chain links TRBV7-8 to TRBJ2-1; D not resolved. This CDR3 has 12 residues. The V and J ends lost 0 bases and 15 bases respectively, with 12 bases between them. The germline gives CDR1 SGHVS, CDR2 FQNEAQ. The chain's CDR3 is CASSLAGWDWFF. The CDR3 DNA sequence: TGTGCCAGCAGCTTAGCAGGATGGGATTGGTTCTTC. Using reference TRBV7-8 and TRBJ2-1 for the parts outside the CDR3, the full variable domain is GAGVSQSPRYKVAKRGQDVALRCDPISGHVSLFWYQQALGQGPEFLTYFQNEAQLDKSGLPSDRFFAERPEGSVSTLKIQRTQQEDSAVYLCASSLAGWDWFFGPGTRLTVL.